This T cell receptor beta chain was sequenced for a study of blood T cell repertoires in COVID-19. As for the study in general: Sites across the United States, Italy and Spain contributed samples from acute and convalescent COVID-19. Sources were T cells, B-cell-depleted T cells, or PBMCs; the material itself was cDNA or gDNA.

The method was immunoSEQ multiplex PCR; TCRdb's version includes in-frame clones alone and lacks a portion of them. The sample lists more than 110,000 clones, roughly four fifths seen once, with approximately 4.5% in the top ten. Germline CDR1 reads MDHEN; CDR2 reads SYDVKM. Trimming left V 3 bases short and J 6 bases short, with 6 bases between. This CDR3 spans 12 amino acids. The specimen sequenced was peripheral blood. The TCR was taken from an elderly woman with active or convalescent COVID-19. The gene calls are TRBV28 and TRBJ2-1, with unresolved D. CDR3 sequence (DNA): TGTGCCAGCAGTTTCTTAGTCAATGAGCAGTTCTTC. It is translated as CASSFLVNEQFF.